This TCR beta chain is drawn from a study of shared clonotypes between healthy human individuals. Study overall: CD4 naive and CD4 memory each took three plates per donor, while CD8 naive took two and CD8 memory one.

The CDR3 is made up of 17 amino acids. V shed 3 bases and J shed 4 bases, with 19 bases lying between them. Germline V gene sequence: CDR1 MDHEN, CDR2 SYDVKM. Terminally differentiated effector memory CD45RA+ cells were excluded from the naive CD8 cells, which were CD45RO-negative and positively selected for CCR7. Several immunoSEQ 96-well plates shared each subset's DNA, each plate a replicate. Measured with immunoSEQ multiplex PCR; TCRdb has only the in-frame clones, and not every one. The sample contains about 820,000 clones, 90% to 95% of which appear only once. Whole-study results and caveats: A limitation of the genetic and exposure-history diversity represented arose from few donors. In several donors, around 4.8% of naive CD4 clonotypes appeared in common.

This clone was observed once. The antigen is unknown. This sequence was found in a man aged 25-40 years in good health. The rearrangement joins TRBV28 to TRBJ1-3; no definite D call. The sequenced sample was naive CD8+ T cells sorted from blood. The CDR3 bases are TGTGCCAGCAGTTTTGATAGGGCCTTAGTCTTGGGAAACACCATATATTTT. Translation: CASSFDRALVLGNTIYF.